Each of the 26 T cell receptor beta chains below was sequenced from the same sample in a study of CXCR3-negative and CXCR3-positive naive CD8 T cells. UMI-labeled 5' RACE yielded the TRB cDNA libraries. TCRdb re-called the 5' RACE reads and shows each CDR3 protein once, DNA omitted. The sample data list tens of thousands of distinct CDR3 sequences. Specimen: naive CXCR3- CD8+ T cells from blood. Subset reported: CD45RO-CCR7+CD27+CD95- naive CD8+ T cells lacking CXCR3 (TNR3-). These receptors were collected from a human donor in good health. Some clones in this sample may be carry-over from other donors' samples.

The chain recombines TRBV21-1 with TRBJ2-2. TRBV21-1 is reported as a pseudogene. The CDR3 consists of 18 residues. The CDR3 sequence is CASSKAKGLFLNTGELFF.

The V call is TRBV27, the J call TRBJ2-2; the TRBD1 assignment by TCRdb is unverifiable without DNA. The CDR3 runs 14 residues. Germline V gene data show CDR1 as MNHEY and CDR2 as SMNVEV (reference sequence). The CDR3 region is CASTFDGATGELFF.

The genes are TRBV29-1 and TRBJ2-7; TCRdb's D call, TRBD1, is unchecked because there is no DNA. The CDR3 loop spans 14 amino acids. CDR1 and CDR2 (germline): SQVTM, ANQGSEA. The CDR3 spells CSVLSVAGDREQYF.

The J gene is TRBJ2-3, the V gene TRBV7-6. In germline, CDR1 is SGHVS, CDR2 FNYEAQ. CDR3 size: 15 residues. The CDR3 sequence is CASSFSIGSTYTQYF. The variable domain in full, with the rest retrieved from reference TRBV7-6 and TRBJ2-3, is GAGVSQSPRYKVTKRGQDVALRCDPISGHVSLYWYRQALGQGPEFLTYFNYEAQQDKSGLPNDRFSAERPEGSISTLTIQRTEQRDSAMYRCASSFSIGSTYTQYFGPGTRLTVL.

The chain has TRBV20-1 and TRBJ2-5; TCRdb gives TRBD1 as the D gene, but with no DNA this cannot be confirmed. The CDR3 contains 16 residues. Germline values: CDR1 DFQATT, CDR2 SNEGSKA (reference sequence). The CDR3 loop is CSARDSVGAFQETQYF.

The rearrangement joins TRBV7-2 to TRBJ1-2; there is no DNA to check the TCRdb D call of TRBD1. This CDR3 is 15 amino acids long. CDR1 is SGHTA and CDR2 is FQGNSA in the germline V gene. The CDR3 is CASSWTGGVPYGYTF.

This chain joins TRBV29-1 and TRBJ2-7; TCRdb lists TRBD2, though no DNA is available to test this call. This CDR3 spans 12 amino acids. CDR1 SQVTM and CDR2 ANQGSEA come from the germline V gene. The CDR3: CSGATEAYEQYF.

The V call is TRBV7-3, the J call TRBJ2-5. This CDR3 region has 15 residues. Germline V CDR1 and CDR2: SGHTA, FQGTGA. The CDR3 protein is CASSLTLGSEETQYF.

This sequence joins TRBV7-9 and TRBJ1-5; TCRdb indicates TRBD1, and absent DNA this call remains unverified. CDR3 length equals 14 residues. CDR1 is SEHNR, CDR2 FQNEAQ, per germline (reference sequence). CDR3 region: CASSFGHTNQPQHF.

This chain links TRBV10-3 with TRBJ2-1; no DNA is available, so the TRBD1 call from TCRdb remains unchecked. The length of the CDR3 is 15 residues. Germline assignment: CDR1 ENHRY and CDR2 SYGVKD. The CDR3 reads CAIRVDPPADDEQFF.

The chain has TRBV4-1 and TRBJ2-5; without DNA, the TCRdb call of TRBD2 cannot be checked. Germline V gives CDR1 MGHRA, CDR2 YSYEKL. This CDR3 spans 15 amino acids. The CDR3 spells CASSQIAGGQETQYF.

The chain joins TRBV9 to TRBJ2-5; the TCRdb call, TRBD1, lacks DNA for checking. The CDR3 consists of 16 residues. Germline loops: CDR1 SGDLS, CDR2 YYNGEE. The chain's CDR3 is CASSVARGGIQETQYF.

CDR3 residues: CSVGDTSYEQYF. The rearrangement links TRBV29-1 to TRBJ2-7; with no DNA, the TCRdb D assignment of TRBD1 cannot be verified. The CDR3 is 12 residues long. Germline CDR1 reads SQVTM; CDR2 reads ANQGSEA.

The V gene is TRBV23-1, the J gene TRBJ2-7; the D call of TRBD1 rests on TCRdb alone, since no DNA is present to check it. TRBV23-1 is an ORF; its function is uncertain. This CDR3 has 14 amino acids. CDR3 protein: CASSQFDRTYEQYF.

This rearrangement joins TRBV6-5 to TRBJ1-1; without DNA, the TCRdb call of TRBD1 cannot be checked. Germline CDR1 and CDR2: MNHEY and SVGAGI. The CDR3 is 18 amino acids. The CDR3 spells CASSYSRSWGQLNTEAFF.

The rearrangement links TRBV5-1 to TRBJ2-7. The CDR3 contains 13 residues. The germline gives CDR1 SGHRS, CDR2 YFSETQ. The CDR3 sequence: CASSPEVSYEQYF.

The chain joins TRBV4-1 to TRBJ2-7; there is no DNA to check the TCRdb D call of TRBD1. The CDR3 runs 13 residues. From germline, CDR1 is MGHRA and CDR2 YSYEKL. The CDR3 loop reads CASSQVRGYEQYF.

This CDR3 reads CSIAGTSRDTQYF. The chain recombines TRBV29-1 with TRBJ2-3; the TCRdb call, TRBD2, lacks DNA for checking. Germline CDR1 SQVTM, CDR2 ANQGSEA. This CDR3 has 13 amino acids.

The V and J genes are TRBV29-1 and TRBJ2-7; as DNA is missing, the TRBD1 call by TCRdb cannot be tested. There are 13 residues in the CDR3. CDR1 and CDR2 (germline): SQVTM, ANQGSEA. The CDR3 here is CSAITGVSYEQYF.

V and J are TRBV19 and TRBJ2-1. Germline CDR1 is LNHDA and CDR2 is SQIVND (reference sequence). The CDR3 is made up of 14 amino acids. CDR3 protein: CASSILGSNNEQLF.

The chain couples TRBV6-5 to TRBJ2-3; as DNA is missing, the TRBD2 call by TCRdb cannot be tested. The CDR3 runs 16 residues. CDR1 is MNHEY and CDR2 is SVGAGI in the germline V gene. The CDR3 sequence: CASSYTGGAGADTQYF.

CDR3 sequence reads: CASSRPGQGPQETQYF. The chain couples TRBV5-1 to TRBJ2-5; TCRdb proposes TRBD1, but this gene call is untestable without DNA. This CDR3 is 16 amino acids long. CDR1 and CDR2 from the germline V gene are SGHRS and YFSETQ.

The chain combines TRBV10-3 with TRBJ2-3; TCRdb proposes TRBD2, but this gene call is untestable without DNA. This CDR3 is 14 amino acids long. Germline CDR1 and CDR2: ENHRY and SYGVKD. The CDR3 sequence: CAISESIGLDTQYF.

V gene TRBV5-1 combines with J gene TRBJ2-5; TCRdb returns TRBD1, unconfirmable since there is no DNA. CDR3 size: 15 residues. Germline V gene lookup returns CDR1 SGHRS and CDR2 YFSETQ. The CDR3 loop reads CASSPGQGVEETQYF. Based on the CDR3 plus reference TRBV5-1 and TRBJ2-5, the full variable domain is KAGVTQTPRYLIKTRGQQVTLSCSPISGHRSVSWYQQTPGQGLQFLFEYFSETQRNKGNFPGRFSGRQFSNSRSEMNVSTLELGDSALYLCASSPGQGVEETQYFGPGTRLLVL.

CDR3 sequence reads: CASTFGDTQSSNQPKHF. The chain uses TRBV19 and TRBJ1-5; TCRdb calls TRBD1, which cannot be checked without DNA. CDR3 length: 17 amino acids. CDR1 is LNHDA and CDR2 is SQIVND in the germline V gene (reference sequence).

The chain couples TRBV20-1 to TRBJ2-7; as DNA is missing, the TRBD2 call by TCRdb cannot be tested. From germline, CDR1 is DFQATT and CDR2 SNEGSKA (reference sequence). This CDR3 region has 12 residues. CDR3 sequence reads: CSARHEGYEQYF.